Following are 19 T cell receptor beta chains from one sample sequenced in a study of shared T cell receptors in the human thymus. Only in-frame clones appear in the TCRdb table, and some are missing; sequencing was by immunoSEQ multiplex PCR. Altogether approximately 660,000 clones are present, roughly 90% being singletons, with the ten largest covering 0.0095% to 0.012%. The same data also contributed to another study, on human thymus T cells.

Sequenced: thymocytes. These receptors all come from a boy in the first two years of life with a congenital heart defect.

V gene TRBV25-1 combines with J gene TRBJ1-4; 7 bases agree with TRBD1. Germline loops: CDR1 MGHDK, CDR2 SYGVNS. The ends lost 6 bases at V and 0 bases at J; junction bases unmatched: 13. CDR3 length equals 18 residues. Here the CDR3 reads CASRDTGTASATNEKLFF. The CDR3, as DNA: TGTGCCAGCAGAGACACCGGGACAGCGTCTGCAACTAATGAAAAACTGTTTTTT.

The chain carries TRBV21-1 and TRBJ2-5; the table's D call of TRBD1 was not tested on the DNA. TRBV21-1 is a recognized pseudogene. This CDR3 is built from 17 residues. The CDR3 sequence is CASSTIRTGTEGETQYF. The CDR3 nucleotides read TGTGCCAGCAGCACCATACGTACCGGGACAGAGGGAGAGACCCAGTACTTC.

The chain has TRBV5-6 and TRBJ2-1; 9 bases are a match to TRBD1. The V gene's germline CDR1 is SGHDT and CDR2 YYEEEE. V shed 2 bases and J 6 bases; nucleotides not matched to a gene: 6. The CDR3 is made up of 15 amino acids. In DNA, the CDR3 is TGTGCCAGCAGCTTCCCACAGGGGGCAGTCAATGAGCAGTTCTTC. Translated, it gives CASSFPQGAVNEQFF.

This clone was seen a single time. J is TRBJ1-5 and V is TRBV6-6, with D possibly being TRBD1 (6 bases). This CDR3 has 15 residues. Trimming removed 6 bases from V and 4 bases from J, with 16 bases in between. The V gene's germline CDR1 is MNHNY and CDR2 SVGAGI (reference sequence). The CDR3, as DNA: TGTGCCAGCAGACCCAACAGGGAGAGGAATCAGCCCCAGCATTTT. Translation: CASRPNRERNQPQHF.

CDR3 DNA sequence: TGCGCCAGCAGCCAAGATAAGGTAGCGGGAGCCTACGAGCAGTACTTC. Encoded protein: CASSQDKVAGAYEQYF. This chain joins TRBV4-1 and TRBJ2-7; 9 nucleotides line up with TRBD2. The CDR3 runs 16 residues. Per germline, CDR1 MGHRA and CDR2 YSYEKL. J gave up 2 bases and V 0 bases, and 5 bases lay outside the gene matches.

The chain is built from TRBV9 and TRBJ2-3; TRBD2 matches 8 bases. The CDR3 consists of 14 residues. Trimming removed 0 bases from V and 4 bases from J; junction bases left unmatched: 1. CDR1 is SGDLS and CDR2 is YYNGEE in the germline V gene. The DNA for the CDR3 is TGTGCCAGCAGCGTAGCGGGAGGGGCAGATACGCAGTATTTT. Translation: CASSVAGGADTQYF.

CDR3 amino acids: CATSRDRQAWVTNEKLFF. The CDR3 DNA is TGTGCCACCAGCAGAGATCGGCAGGCTTGGGTAACTAATGAAAAACTGTTTTTT. This sequence joins TRBV15 and TRBJ1-4; D remains ambiguous. From germline, CDR1 is LNHNV and CDR2 YYDKDF (reference sequence). The CDR3 length is 18 residues. Trimming stripped 0 bases from V and 1 base from J, with 15 bases between.

This chain uses TRBV5-6 with TRBJ2-3; 11 bases line up with TRBD2. The germline V gene encodes CDR1 SGHDT and CDR2 YYEEEE. This CDR3 is built from 17 residues. V dropped 1 base and J dropped 5; count of bases not matched to a gene: 9. The CDR3 nucleotides read TGTGCCAGCAGCTTGATTTCGCTAGCGGGAGGAGGAGATACGCAGTATTTT. Residues: CASSLISLAGGGDTQYF.

The CDR3 is CASRADRGFDQPQHF. The CDR3 nucleotides are TGTGCCAGCAGAGCGGACAGGGGGTTCGATCAGCCCCAGCATTTT. J is TRBJ1-5 and V is TRBV2, with 10 bases identical to TRBD1. There are 15 residues in the CDR3. Germline CDR1 and CDR2: SNHLY and FYNNEI. Trimming took 6 bases from V and 5 from J; bases not matched to a gene: 7.

The chain recombines TRBV6-5 with TRBJ2-2, with TRBD1 matching over 10 bases. This CDR3 region has 15 residues. The V segment lost 4 bases and the J segment 7 bases; nucleotides outside the gene matches: 6. Germline V lookup: CDR1 MNHEY, CDR2 SVGAGI. CDR3 protein: CASSSGTGEDGELFF. CDR3 DNA: TGTGCCAGCAGTTCAGGGACAGGGGAGGACGGGGAGCTGTTTTTT.

The chain carries TRBV12-5 and TRBJ2-1, with 9 bases matching TRBD2. Germline V lookup: CDR1 LGHNT, CDR2 FRNRAP. J was trimmed by 2 bases and V by 6 bases; bases with no gene match: 5. This CDR3 has 15 residues. The CDR3 DNA reads as TGTGCTAGTGGCTACCTAGCGGGACCCTACAATGAGCAGTTCTTC. As protein: CASGYLAGPYNEQFF.

The V and J genes are TRBV6-1 and TRBJ2-7; D perhaps matches TRBD1 (5 bases). Germline assignment: CDR1 MNHNS and CDR2 SASEGT. Trimming took 4 bases from V and 4 from J, leaving 29 bases between them. There are 19 residues in the CDR3. The CDR3 bases are TGTGCCAGCAGTGTCCACGTTCCCAACAGGACACGGGTTCAATACGAGCAGTACTTC. Amino acids: CASSVHVPNRTRVQYEQYF.

J is TRBJ2-7 and V is TRBV29-1, with a weak D call TRBD2 (5 bases). V was pared by 4 bases and J by 5 bases, with 9 bases between. In germline, CDR1 is SQVTM, CDR2 ANQGSEA. CDR3 length: 11 residues. The CDR3 here is CSVGRKDEQYF. The CDR3 region has the DNA TGCAGCGTTGGGAGGAAGGACGAGCAGTACTTC.

The rearrangement uses TRBV30 and TRBJ2-5; 10 nucleotides agree with TRBD1. The V gene's germline CDR1 is GTSNPN and CDR2 SVGIG (reference sequence). V lost 2 bases to trimming and J lost 5 bases; unmatched junction nucleotides: 11. The CDR3 contains 16 residues. CDR3 protein: CAWSLRQGAVRETQYF. DNA of the CDR3: TGTGCCTGGAGTCTGAGACAGGGGGCGGTAAGGGAGACCCAGTACTTC.

A few counts support this clone. The chain employs TRBV27 and TRBJ2-7; 14 bases align to TRBD2. From germline, CDR1 is MNHEY and CDR2 SMNVEV (reference sequence). The CDR3 consists of 18 residues. V shed 0 bases, J shed 7 bases, and the junction held 11 bases outside the gene matches. The CDR3 DNA reads TGTGCCAGCAGTTTATCGCGCCAGACTAGCGGGAGGGTCGGGGAGCAGTACTTC. It specifies CASSLSRQTSGRVGEQYF.

The CDR3 bases are TGTGCCAGCAGGGGGCCGGACAGGGGACGGAGGGGCTACACCTTC. Protein sequence: CASRGPDRGRRGYTF. V is TRBV6-5 and J is TRBJ1-2, with 9 bases aligning to TRBD1. The V gene's germline CDR1 is MNHEY and CDR2 SVGAGI. CDR3 length: 15 residues. V lost 6 bases and J lost 8; bases outside the gene matches: 13.

This clone was observed a handful of times. The rearrangement joins TRBV9 to TRBJ2-7; D perhaps matches TRBD1 (6 bases). V was trimmed by 4 bases and J by 3 bases, leaving 14 bases between them. CDR1 and CDR2 (germline): SGDLS, YYNGEE. The CDR3 covers 14 residues. The CDR3 bases are TGTGCCAGCAGCCCGTGGACAGAGAACTACGAGCAGTACTTC. Translated: CASSPWTENYEQYF.

This clone was recorded a few times. V gene TRBV27 combines with J gene TRBJ2-2; D is possibly TRBD2 (6 bases). The germline gives CDR1 MNHEY, CDR2 SMNVEV (reference sequence). V lost 6 bases and J 11 bases, leaving 16 bases between the germline ends. CDR3 length: 13 amino acids. DNA for the CDR3: TGTGCCAGCAGCCTCGGAGGGCCGGTTGAGCTGTTTTTT. It specifies CASSLGGPVELFF.

The rearrangement uses TRBV14 and TRBJ2-7, with D possibly TRBD2 on 6 matching bases. V was cut by 3 bases and J by 6 bases, with 15 bases left in between. In germline, CDR1 is SGHDN, CDR2 FVKESK. The CDR3 has 14 amino acids. The CDR3 sequence is CASSQSGDLSEQYF. The CDR3 DNA reads TGTGCCAGCAGCCAGTCGGGAGATCTGTCCGAGCAGTACTTC.